These 20 T cell receptor beta chains were all obtained from the same sample, sequenced in a study of blood T cell repertoires in COVID-19. Sequenced by immunoSEQ multiplex PCR; TCRdb stores in-frame clones only, minus some. The sample includes about 55,000 clones, just under 90% of them seen just once. The sample taken for sequencing was peripheral blood. Source of these receptors: a man in his 60s with acute or convalescent COVID-19.

The chain links TRBV6-5 to TRBJ1-4; TRBD1 is a possible D gene (6 bases). The germline V and J ends were trimmed by 2 bases and 8 bases, with 9 bases remaining between them. Germline V gives CDR1 MNHEY, CDR2 SVGAGI. There are 13 residues in the CDR3. CDR3 in amino acids: CASSYGRGEKLFF. Written as DNA, the CDR3 is TGTGCCAGCAGTTACGGGAGGGGGGAAAAACTGTTTTTT.

This clone was seen more than once but under ten times. The chain recombines TRBV7-9 with TRBJ1-2, with 9 bases that match TRBD1. V lost 6 bases to trimming and J lost 6 bases; unmatched junction nucleotides: 8. Germline V lookup: CDR1 SEHNR, CDR2 FQNEAQ (reference sequence). The length of the CDR3 is 14 residues. The DNA for the CDR3 is TGTGCCAGCAGAGGGGACAGGGCACGCGATGGCTACACCTTC. This translates into CASRGDRARDGYTF.

The rearrangement joins TRBV27 to TRBJ1-6; TRBD1 aligns across 7 bases. Trimming cost V 6 bases and J 9 bases; bases outside gene matches: 11. CDR1 and CDR2 from the germline V gene are MNHEY and SMNVEV (reference sequence). This CDR3 spans 15 amino acids. The CDR3 DNA is TGTGCCAGCAGACAGACAGGGCTGACTGGTTCACCCCTCCACTTT. Its protein product is CASRQTGLTGSPLHF.

This sequence joins TRBV19 and TRBJ1-5; D is undetermined. In germline, CDR1 is LNHDA, CDR2 SQIVND (reference sequence). The CDR3 has 15 residues. V was pared by 3 bases and J by 5 bases, with 14 bases between. Written as DNA, the CDR3 is TGTGCCAGTAGTATGGTCGTCCTAGGAGATCAGCCCCAGCATTTT. This encodes CASSMVVLGDQPQHF.

This clone was seen only a few times. The V call is TRBV28, the J call TRBJ1-1, with D unclear. CDR3 length: 15 residues. Trimming took 4 bases from V and 6 from J, leaving 18 bases between them. CDR1 is MDHEN and CDR2 is SYDVKM in the germline V gene. This chain's CDR3 is CASSSPGTRVPEAFF. The CDR3 region has the DNA TGTGCCAGCAGTTCCCCCGGAACTCGGGTCCCTGAAGCTTTCTTT.

This clone was detected once. The chain is built from TRBV27 and TRBJ1-1; no firm D call. The CDR3 sequence is 14 residues long. Trimming took 0 bases from V and 2 from J, leaving 7 bases between them. Germline V CDR1 and CDR2: MNHEY, SMNVEV (reference sequence). CDR3 region: CASSLSWQNTEAFF. CDR3 in DNA: TGTGCCAGCAGTTTATCGTGGCAAAACACTGAAGCTTTCTTT.

This chain uses TRBV19 with TRBJ1-5; 9 positions agree with TRBD1. This CDR3 has 16 residues. V shed 0 bases, J shed 2 bases, and the junction held 2 bases outside the gene matches. CDR1 and CDR2 (germline): LNHDA, SQIVND (reference sequence). Here the CDR3 reads CASSIDRTGGNQPQHF. DNA for the CDR3: TGTGCCAGTAGTATAGACCGGACAGGGGGCAATCAGCCCCAGCATTTT.

The rearrangement joins TRBV7-3 to TRBJ2-3; 9 bases match TRBD2. This CDR3 spans 16 amino acids. Per the germline V gene, CDR1 is SGHTA and CDR2 is FQGTGA. The junction had 7 bases not matched to a gene; V was cut back by 2 bases and J by 4 bases. CDR3 in amino acids: CASSLGLAGPSDTQYF. The DNA for the CDR3 is TGTGCCAGCAGCTTAGGCCTAGCGGGACCCTCAGATACGCAGTATTTT.

The rearrangement joins TRBV3-1 (or the pseudogene TRBV3-2) to TRBJ1-5; 10 nucleotides line up with TRBD1. The length of the CDR3 is 14 residues. Unmatched junction bases numbered 3, after V lost 4 bases and J lost 6 bases. Germline V gene data show CDR1 as LGHDT and CDR2 as YNNKEL (reference sequence). CDR3 nucleotide sequence: TGTGCCAGCAGCCGGGACAGGGGAGGTCAGCCCCAGCATTTT. It encodes CASSRDRGGQPQHF.

In this sample, this clone turned up once. This chain joins TRBV21-1 and TRBJ1-5; the table's D call, TRBD1, has no DNA check behind it. TRBV21-1 is recorded as a pseudogene. The CDR3 covers 16 residues. CDR3 protein: CASSKSDYRAGQPQHF. The CDR3 nucleotides read TGTGCCAGCAGCAAAAGCGACTACAGGGCTGGACAGCCCCAGCATTTT.

In this sample, this clone turned up once. This chain uses TRBV7-6 with TRBJ2-5; no clear D gene. The V gene lost 5 bases and the J gene lost 1 base, with 17 bases spanning the gap. The CDR3 is 16 residues long. The V gene's germline CDR1 is SGHVS and CDR2 FNYEAQ. CDR3 residues: CASSTRYTPGQETQYF. In DNA, the CDR3 is TGTGCCAGCAGCACAAGATACACACCTGGCCAAGAGACCCAGTACTTC.

The V gene is TRBV11-3, the J gene TRBJ1-1; maybe TRBD1 (6 bases). The CDR3 consists of 16 residues. The V gene lost 1 base and the J gene lost 4 bases, with 16 bases spanning the gap. Germline V gene sequence: CDR1 SGHNT, CDR2 YENEEA. Written as DNA, the CDR3 is TGTGCCAGCAGCTTAGGGAGCGGTGGGGGCACCACTGAAGCTTTCTTT. Its protein is CASSLGSGGGTTEAFF.

Concerning this clone: Within the sample, other DNA sequences also encode this same CDR3. The rearrangement joins TRBV19 to TRBJ2-7, with 8 bases lining up with TRBD1. The CDR3 is 16 amino acids. Germline CDR1 and CDR2: LNHDA and SQIVND (reference sequence). V shed 7 bases and J 2 bases; nucleotides not matched to a gene: 13. Here the CDR3 DNA reads TGTGCCAGTACTCGAACCGGGACAGGACTCCCCTACGAGCAGTACTTC. Amino acids: CASTRTGTGLPYEQYF.

This sequence joins TRBV28 and TRBJ1-1; D is possibly TRBD1 (6 bases). The CDR3 length is 13 residues. The V end was cut by 6 bases, the J end by 0 bases, with 8 bases between. Germline values: CDR1 MDHEN, CDR2 SYDVKM. The CDR3 DNA reads as TGTGCCAGCAGACAGGGTGTGAACACTGAAGCTTTCTTT. Translation: CASRQGVNTEAFF.

The chain uses TRBV7-6 and TRBJ1-1; D uncertain. The germline V gene encodes CDR1 SGHVS and CDR2 FNYEAQ. The V end lost 3 bases, the J end lost 11 bases, and 16 bases lay between the germline ends. The CDR3 is made up of 13 amino acids. CDR3 sequence reads: CASSLEVGREAFF. DNA for the CDR3: TGTGCCAGCAGCTTGGAGGTTGGACGGGAGGCTTTCTTT.

J is TRBJ1-3 and V is TRBV12-3 or TRBV12-4; D unresolved. The CDR3 length is 10 residues. V was cut by 3 bases and J by 9 bases, with 3 bases left in between. The CDR3 nucleotides read TGTGCCAGCAGTTTGCGCACCATATATTTT. Translating it yields CASSLRTIYF.

The sample holds one count of this clone. The J gene is TRBJ2-1, the V gene TRBV20-1; D is unresolved. The CDR3 is 10 residues long. CDR1 and CDR2 (germline): DFQATT, SNEGSKA (reference sequence). The germline V and J ends were trimmed by 3 bases and 8 bases, with 5 bases remaining between them. The CDR3 bases are TGCAGTGCTAGTTCGGATGAGCAGTTCTTC. This sequence encodes CSASSDEQFF.

The chain employs TRBV10-1 and TRBJ2-1; weak D call: TRBD1 (5 bases). CDR1 is WNHNN, CDR2 SYGVQD, per germline (reference sequence). V was trimmed by 7 bases and J by 7 bases, leaving 26 bases between them. This CDR3 contains 17 residues. CDR3 residues: CASTTYFIIRVDNEQFF. The CDR3 coding sequence is TGCGCCAGCACCACATATTTTATTATCAGGGTCGATAATGAGCAGTTCTTC.

The chain has TRBV15 and TRBJ2-4; D is perhaps TRBD2 (6 bases). This CDR3 is 17 amino acids long. CDR1 and CDR2 from the germline V gene are LNHNV and YYDKDF (reference sequence). The V and J ends lost 1 base and 5 bases respectively, with 18 bases between them. In DNA form, the CDR3 reads TGTGCCACCAGCAGAGCTGGTGGATCTAGCGACCAAAACATTCAGTACTTC. Its translation: CATSRAGGSSDQNIQYF.

This chain connects TRBV5-8 to TRBJ1-5; D uncertain. The germline V and J ends were trimmed by 4 bases and 3 bases, with 14 bases remaining between them. The CDR3 extends over 15 amino acids. Germline V gene data show CDR1 as SGHTS and CDR2 as YDEGEE. The CDR3 spells CASSVRVRNNQPQHF. Written as DNA, the CDR3 is TGTGCCAGCAGCGTACGGGTGCGCAACAATCAGCCCCAGCATTTT.